The 3 T cell receptor beta chains reported below all come from one sample, sequenced in a study of blood T cell repertoires in COVID-19. Assay used: immunoSEQ multiplex PCR; TCRdb lists only in-frame clones, some missing. The repertoire consists of 180,000 or so clones, with 82% occurring once and the leading ten covering roughly 9.6%. Sequenced input: PBMCs or T cells enriched from blood (not recorded which). These receptors were taken from a man between 45 and 60 years old who had recovered from COVID-19.

There are a few counts of this clone. The chain combines TRBV28 with TRBJ2-7, with 9 bases identical to TRBD1. The CDR3 is 18 residues long. Germline V gives CDR1 MDHEN, CDR2 SYDVKM. V dropped 5 bases and J dropped 4; count of bases not matched to a gene: 18. The CDR3 DNA reads as TGTGCCAGCAGTCAGACTGGACAGGGGCGAGTAAAGGGTTACGAGCAGTACTTC. Translated, it gives CASSQTGQGRVKGYEQYF.

The chain links TRBV4-1 to TRBJ2-3; D remains unclear. Trimming pared 0 bases from V and 0 bases from J, leaving 10 bases between. Germline V gene lookup returns CDR1 MGHRA and CDR2 YSYEKL. The CDR3 is 16 amino acids. In DNA, the CDR3 is TGCGCCAGCAGCCAAGATCATCTACGAAGCACAGATACGCAGTATTTT. Encoded protein: CASSQDHLRSTDTQYF.

This sequence joins TRBV27 and TRBJ1-6; 10 bases are a match to TRBD1. V dropped 7 bases and J dropped 9; count of bases not matched to a gene: 6. The CDR3 is made up of 14 amino acids. Germline CDR1 and CDR2: MNHEY and SMNVEV (reference sequence). The CDR3 spells CASIGRTGGSPLHF. The CDR3 DNA sequence: TGTGCCAGCATAGGACGGACAGGGGGTTCACCCCTCCACTTT.